This T cell receptor (beta chain) was sequenced during a study of T cell responses to AZD1222 COVID-19 vaccine. V trimming: 5 bases; J trimming: 3 bases; junction bases outside the gene matches: 4. CDR1 is MGHDK and CDR2 is SYGVNS in the germline V gene. This CDR3 has 15 amino acids. The repertoire was sequenced with immunoSEQ multiplex PCR; TCRdb's copy has only in-frame clones and lacks some. The sample holds tens of thousands of clones, approximately 84% seen once. Source: peripheral blood, taken on day 0 of AZD1222 vaccination. The clonotype was recovered from an adult in good health. The chain carries TRBV25-1 and TRBJ2-2; 9 nucleotides match TRBD1. The CDR3 nucleotides are TGTGCCAGCAGTTCCCGGGACAGGGACACCGGGGAGCTGTTTTTT. Its translation is CASSSRDRDTGELFF.